The T cell receptor (beta chain) described here comes from a study of Graves' ophthalmopathy and Graves' hyperthyroidism. The CDR3 loop spans 14 amino acids. Germline loops: CDR1 ENHRY, CDR2 SYGVKD. V lost 10 bases, J lost 2 bases, and 6 bases stayed unmatched. This clonotype came up many times. Researchers took RNA transcripts and amplified TCR beta CDR3 regions from them. HTBI primers served in a first-round RT-PCR, which a second-round multiplex PCR followed. Using its own MiXCR run on the multiplex PCR reads, TCRdb lists one record per CDR3 protein. Of fewer than 70,000 distinct CDR3 sequences in the sample, roughly 46% were seen once.

The TCR originated in an adult woman with Graves' ophthalmopathy. The rearrangement links TRBV10-3 to TRBJ2-1; 9 bases line up with TRBD1. What was sequenced was peripheral blood. The CDR3 DNA reads TGTGCCACCGAGGACAGGGGCGCCTACAATGAGCAGTTCTTC. Its translation: CATEDRGAYNEQFF.